The rows below give T cell receptor beta chains drawn from one sample of a study of shared clonotypes between healthy human individuals. Some clones are missing from TCRdb's copy, which holds only in-frame ones; the method was immunoSEQ multiplex PCR. The sample yields some 2,500,000 clones, less than 95% seen once. Sequencing input: naive CD4+ T cells from PBMCs. The receptors stem from a man between 18 and 35 years old in good health. Some clones in this sample may be carry-over from other donors' samples. Both conserved end residues are part of each CDR3. Fields, in order: clone size, J gene, V gene, D gene, CDR3 protein, CDR3 DNA. The D gene is left open where the match is weak. Where a row states a size, it is once, few, many or the class of an expanded clone; other rows omit it.

clone size: .; J gene: TRBJ2-5; V gene: TRBV5-4; D gene: TRBD2; CDR3 protein: CASSPRTSGRGRETQYF; CDR3 DNA: TGTGCCAGCAGCCCCCGGACTAGCGGGAGAGGGAGAGAGACCCAGTACTTC
clone size: .; J gene: TRBJ2-1; V gene: TRBV9; D gene: .; CDR3 protein: CASSPSREQFF; CDR3 DNA: TGTGCCAGCAGCCCGAGCAGGGAGCAGTTCTTC
clone size: .; J gene: TRBJ2-7; V gene: TRBV27; D gene: TRBD1; CDR3 protein: CASSPLFRDRVYEQYF; CDR3 DNA: TGTGCCAGCAGCCCGCTCTTCCGGGACAGAGTCTACGAGCAGTACTTC
clone size: once; J gene: TRBJ1-3; V gene: TRBV27; D gene: .; CDR3 protein: CASSLRWGYTIYF; CDR3 DNA: TGTGCCAGCAGTTTACGATGGGGTTACACCATATATTTT
clone size: .; J gene: TRBJ2-1; V gene: TRBV7-9; D gene: .; CDR3 protein: CASSQLLGDNEQFF; CDR3 DNA: TGTGCCAGCAGCCAACTCCTAGGGGACAATGAGCAGTTCTTC
clone size: .; J gene: TRBJ2-7; V gene: TRBV6-5; D gene: .; CDR3 protein: CASSSRPAYYEQYF; CDR3 DNA: TGTGCCAGCAGCAGCCGACCCGCTTACTACGAGCAGTACTTC
clone size: once; J gene: TRBJ2-2; V gene: TRBV5-4; D gene: TRBD2; CDR3 protein: CASSSGTSGRADGELFF; CDR3 DNA: TGTGCCAGCAGCTCGGGGACTAGCGGGAGGGCCGACGGGGAGCTGTTTTTT
clone size: .; J gene: TRBJ2-4; V gene: TRBV7-2; D gene: .; CDR3 protein: CASRPDRTFAKNIQYF; CDR3 DNA: TGTGCCAGCAGGCCTGACAGAACATTCGCCAAAAACATTCAGTACTTC
clone size: .; J gene: TRBJ1-2; V gene: TRBV25-1; D gene: .; CDR3 protein: CASSGGRTDYGYTF; CDR3 DNA: TGTGCCAGCAGTGGGGGGAGGACCGACTATGGCTACACCTTC
clone size: .; J gene: TRBJ2-1; V gene: TRBV11-1; D gene: TRBD1; CDR3 protein: CASSQNRGPKQFF; CDR3 DNA: TGTGCCAGCAGCCAAAACAGGGGGCCCAAGCAGTTCTTC
clone size: once; J gene: TRBJ1-1; V gene: TRBV6-1; D gene: .; CDR3 protein: CASSERRGEAFF; CDR3 DNA: TGTGCCAGCAGTGAACGGCGCGGTGAAGCTTTCTTT
clone size: .; J gene: TRBJ1-6; V gene: TRBV25-1; D gene: .; CDR3 protein: CASSVAAANSPLHF; CDR3 DNA: TGTGCCAGCAGTGTTGCGGCAGCTAATTCACCCCTCCACTTT
clone size: .; J gene: TRBJ2-7; V gene: TRBV18; D gene: TRBD2; CDR3 protein: CASSVYLTGSPSGLAFHEQYF; CDR3 DNA: TGTGCCAGCTCAGTATATTTGACAGGGAGTCCATCAGGACTAGCGTTCCACGAGCAGTACTTC
clone size: .; J gene: TRBJ2-7; V gene: TRBV6-5; D gene: TRBD1; CDR3 protein: CASSYPGTGGEQYF; CDR3 DNA: TGTGCCAGCAGTTACCCCGGGACAGGGGGCGAGCAGTACTTC
clone size: .; J gene: TRBJ2-2; V gene: TRBV11-1; D gene: TRBD1; CDR3 protein: CASSQDRVGTGELFF; CDR3 DNA: TGTGCCAGCAGCCAAGACAGGGTTGGCACCGGGGAGCTGTTTTTT
clone size: .; J gene: TRBJ2-4; V gene: TRBV5-1; D gene: .; CDR3 protein: CASSLPGAAKNIQYF; CDR3 DNA: TGCGCCAGCAGCCTCCCGGGAGCAGCCAAAAACATTCAGTACTTC
clone size: .; J gene: TRBJ2-5; V gene: TRBV7-9; D gene: TRBD2; CDR3 protein: CASSLSGSETQYF; CDR3 DNA: TGTGCCAGCAGCTTGAGCGGGAGTGAGACCCAGTACTTC
clone size: .; J gene: TRBJ1-4; V gene: TRBV5-4; D gene: .; CDR3 protein: CASRAYGGTNEKLFF; CDR3 DNA: TGTGCCAGCAGGGCTTACGGGGGCACTAATGAAAAACTGTTTTTT
clone size: .; J gene: TRBJ2-5; V gene: TRBV5-6; D gene: .; CDR3 protein: CASSLGRQETQYF; CDR3 DNA: TGTGCCAGCAGCTTAGGGCGCCAAGAGACCCAGTACTTC
clone size: .; J gene: TRBJ2-7; V gene: TRBV27; D gene: .; CDR3 protein: CASSMTGNSYEQYF; CDR3 DNA: TGTGCCAGCAGCATGACAGGTAACTCCTACGAGCAGTACTTC
clone size: .; J gene: TRBJ1-1; V gene: TRBV5-1; D gene: TRBD1; CDR3 protein: CASSGQGANTEAFF; CDR3 DNA: TGCGCCAGCAGCGGACAGGGGGCTAACACTGAAGCTTTCTTT
clone size: once; J gene: TRBJ1-1; V gene: TRBV6-6; D gene: .; CDR3 protein: CASSYGGFENTEAFF; CDR3 DNA: TGTGCCAGCAGTTACGGGGGGTTTGAGAACACTGAAGCTTTCTTT
clone size: .; J gene: TRBJ2-7; V gene: TRBV6-4; D gene: .; CDR3 protein: CASSVGDRASYEQYF; CDR3 DNA: TGTGCCAGCAGTGTGGGGGATAGGGCCTCCTACGAGCAGTACTTC
clone size: .; J gene: TRBJ2-1; V gene: TRBV11-2; D gene: .; CDR3 protein: CASSLVLGTNLPGEQFF; CDR3 DNA: TGTGCCAGCAGCTTAGTACTGGGTACGAACCTACCGGGTGAGCAGTTCTTC
clone size: .; J gene: TRBJ2-7; V gene: TRBV5-1; D gene: .; CDR3 protein: CASIGPGSSSYEQYF; CDR3 DNA: TGCGCCAGCATCGGGCCGGGGTCGAGCTCCTACGAGCAGTACTTC
clone size: once; J gene: TRBJ2-2; V gene: TRBV5-6; D gene: TRBD2; CDR3 protein: CASSLPGLAGTGELFF; CDR3 DNA: TGTGCCAGCAGCCTCCCCGGACTAGCGGGCACCGGGGAGCTGTTTTTT
clone size: .; J gene: TRBJ1-2; V gene: TRBV28; D gene: .; CDR3 protein: CASSFEGGWNGYTF; CDR3 DNA: TGTGCCAGCAGTTTTGAGGGGGGGTGGAATGGCTACACCTTC
clone size: .; J gene: TRBJ1-1; V gene: TRBV2; D gene: .; CDR3 protein: CASSDPAAGANTEAFF; CDR3 DNA: TGTGCCAGCAGTGATCCTGCAGCCGGGGCGAACACTGAAGCTTTCTTT
clone size: .; J gene: TRBJ2-7; V gene: TRBV6-1; D gene: TRBD2; CDR3 protein: CASSDASGSYEQYF; CDR3 DNA: TGTGCCAGCAGTGACGCTAGCGGCTCCTACGAGCAGTACTTC
clone size: .; J gene: TRBJ1-5; V gene: TRBV28; D gene: TRBD1; CDR3 protein: CASSFSGQGLGQPQHF; CDR3 DNA: TGTGCCAGCAGTTTTTCGGGACAGGGGTTGGGTCAGCCCCAGCATTTT
clone size: .; J gene: TRBJ2-7; V gene: TRBV28; D gene: .; CDR3 protein: CASSTGTHSYEQYF; CDR3 DNA: TGTGCCAGCAGCACCGGGACTCACTCCTACGAGCAGTACTTC
clone size: .; J gene: TRBJ2-7; V gene: TRBV19; D gene: .; CDR3 protein: CASSPTPGPYEQYF; CDR3 DNA: TGTGCCAGTAGTCCCACTCCGGGGCCCTACGAGCAGTACTTC
clone size: once; J gene: TRBJ2-5; V gene: TRBV7-3; D gene: TRBD1; CDR3 protein: CASSPRTGDETQYF; CDR3 DNA: TGTGCCAGCAGCCCACGGACAGGGGACGAGACCCAGTACTTC
clone size: .; J gene: TRBJ1-2; V gene: TRBV27; D gene: .; CDR3 protein: CASSLSSGGLPTNYGYTF; CDR3 DNA: TGTGCCAGCAGTTTATCGAGCGGGGGGCTTCCGACTAACTATGGCTACACCTTC
clone size: .; J gene: TRBJ1-5; V gene: TRBV9; D gene: .; CDR3 protein: CASSRDSSNQPQHF; CDR3 DNA: TGTGCCAGCAGCCGCGACTCTAGCAATCAGCCCCAGCATTTT
clone size: .; J gene: TRBJ2-7; V gene: TRBV6-1; D gene: .; CDR3 protein: CASSDGLGGTYEQYF; CDR3 DNA: TGTGCCAGCAGTGATGGGTTGGGGGGTACCTACGAGCAGTACTTC
clone size: .; J gene: TRBJ1-2; V gene: TRBV29-1; D gene: .; CDR3 protein: CSAEEGNYGYTF; CDR3 DNA: TGCAGCGCCGAGGAGGGCAACTATGGCTACACCTTC
clone size: .; J gene: TRBJ1-2; V gene: TRBV28; D gene: .; CDR3 protein: CASYSEAGPYGYTF; CDR3 DNA: TGTGCCAGCTACTCGGAAGCAGGGCCCTATGGCTACACCTTC
clone size: .; J gene: TRBJ2-1; V gene: TRBV5-1; D gene: TRBD2; CDR3 protein: CASSSQREGNEQFF; CDR3 DNA: TGCGCCAGCAGTTCTCAGCGGGAGGGCAATGAGCAGTTCTTC
clone size: .; J gene: TRBJ2-7; V gene: TRBV4-3; D gene: .; CDR3 protein: CASSQDYASSYEQYF; CDR3 DNA: TGCGCCAGCAGCCAAGACTACGCCAGCTCCTACGAGCAGTACTTC
clone size: .; J gene: TRBJ1-1; V gene: TRBV2; D gene: .; CDR3 protein: CASSEGGLGIVNTEAFF; CDR3 DNA: TGTGCCAGCAGTGAAGGTGGTTTGGGCATTGTGAACACTGAAGCTTTCTTT
clone size: .; J gene: TRBJ2-1; V gene: TRBV5-1; D gene: TRBD2; CDR3 protein: CASAAGDRYNEQFF; CDR3 DNA: TGCGCCAGTGCGGCGGGAGATCGGTACAATGAGCAGTTCTTC
clone size: once; J gene: TRBJ1-1; V gene: TRBV18; D gene: TRBD1; CDR3 protein: CASSAKGAMGTEAFF; CDR3 DNA: TGTGCCAGCTCAGCAAAGGGGGCTATGGGTACTGAAGCTTTCTTT
clone size: .; J gene: TRBJ2-4; V gene: TRBV7-9; D gene: .; CDR3 protein: CASSSSHRAVGIQYF; CDR3 DNA: TGTGCCAGCAGCTCCAGCCACAGAGCCGTGGGCATTCAGTACTTC
clone size: .; J gene: TRBJ2-1; V gene: TRBV5-1; D gene: TRBD2; CDR3 protein: CASSLQLAGSYNEQFF; CDR3 DNA: TGCGCCAGCAGCTTGCAACTAGCGGGCTCCTACAATGAGCAGTTCTTC
clone size: .; J gene: TRBJ2-1; V gene: TRBV5-1; D gene: TRBD2; CDR3 protein: CASSFGLADYNEQFF; CDR3 DNA: TGCGCCAGCAGCTTTGGACTAGCAGACTACAATGAGCAGTTCTTC
clone size: .; J gene: TRBJ2-5; V gene: TRBV27; D gene: .; CDR3 protein: CASTDLQETQYF; CDR3 DNA: TGTGCCAGCACGGACCTCCAAGAGACCCAGTACTTC
clone size: .; J gene: TRBJ2-5; V gene: TRBV29-1; D gene: .; CDR3 protein: CSVSEGGVWETQYF; CDR3 DNA: TGCAGCGTTTCGGAGGGTGGAGTATGGGAGACCCAGTACTTC
clone size: .; J gene: TRBJ1-5; V gene: TRBV6-5; D gene: .; CDR3 protein: CASRRDISSNQPQHF; CDR3 DNA: TGTGCCAGCAGGAGGGACATATCTAGCAATCAGCCCCAGCATTTT
clone size: .; J gene: TRBJ2-5; V gene: TRBV18; D gene: .; CDR3 protein: CASSPQDNQETQYF; CDR3 DNA: TGTGCCAGCTCACCACAGGACAACCAAGAGACCCAGTACTTC
clone size: .; J gene: TRBJ2-1; V gene: TRBV5-4; D gene: .; CDR3 protein: CASRTASYNEQFF; CDR3 DNA: TGTGCCAGCAGGACGGCTTCTTACAATGAGCAGTTCTTC
clone size: .; J gene: TRBJ2-1; V gene: TRBV11-2; D gene: TRBD2; CDR3 protein: CASSLDYSGRAGNEQFF; CDR3 DNA: TGTGCCAGCAGCTTAGATTACAGCGGGAGGGCCGGTAATGAGCAGTTCTTC
clone size: .; J gene: TRBJ2-7; V gene: TRBV2; D gene: .; CDR3 protein: CASGWRGSYEQYF; CDR3 DNA: TGTGCCAGCGGATGGCGGGGCTCCTACGAGCAGTACTTC
clone size: once; J gene: TRBJ2-5; V gene: TRBV9; D gene: TRBD2; CDR3 protein: CASSGGKVTGGPETQYF; CDR3 DNA: TGTGCCAGCAGCGGGGGAAAAGTCACGGGAGGGCCCGAGACCCAGTACTTC
clone size: .; J gene: TRBJ2-1; V gene: TRBV6-5; D gene: .; CDR3 protein: CASRGGQLGNNEQFF; CDR3 DNA: TGTGCCAGCAGGGGCGGACAGCTCGGGAATAATGAGCAGTTCTTC
clone size: .; J gene: TRBJ2-5; V gene: TRBV10-1; D gene: .; CDR3 protein: CASSESGQQETQYF; CDR3 DNA: TGCGCCAGCAGTGAGTCGGGTCAGCAAGAGACCCAGTACTTC
clone size: .; J gene: TRBJ1-5; V gene: TRBV18; D gene: .; CDR3 protein: CASSPRDMGNQPQHF; CDR3 DNA: TGTGCCAGCTCACCTAGGGACATGGGCAATCAGCCCCAGCATTTT
clone size: .; J gene: TRBJ1-1; V gene: TRBV5-1; D gene: .; CDR3 protein: CASSLVGLGNTEAFF; CDR3 DNA: TGCGCCAGCAGCTTGGTCGGCTTGGGAAACACTGAAGCTTTCTTT